A selection of T cell receptor beta chains follows, all from one sample in a study of T cells in Graves' hyperthyroidism and ophthalmopathy. TCRdb re-derived calls from the multiplex PCR reads in MiXCR, one entry per CDR3 protein. Of approximately 150,000 distinct CDR3 sequences listed, 9.4% are singletons. Sequencing was performed on blood. The receptors derive from a woman between 18 and 30 years old with Graves' hyperthyroidism that later progressed to Graves' ophthalmopathy. The CDR3 runs from the conserved cysteine through the conserved F or W. The D gene is left open where the match is weak. Expanded clones are given a class, and other clones once, few, many or no size at all.

CDR3 DNA	CDR3 protein	J gene	V gene	clone size	D gene
TGCAGTGCTTATGGAACCGGGACTAGCGGGAGTACCTCCTACGAGCAGTACTTC	CSAYGTGTSGSTSYEQYF	TRBJ2-7	TRBV20-1	many	TRBD2
TGTGCCAGCAGCTTACTTCGACCAGGGGGGGGGGCTGGGAGAAACATTCAGTACTTC	CASSLLRPGGGAGRNIQYF	TRBJ2-4	TRBV7-3	few	.
TGTGCCAGCAGCTTTCCTTTTGGCACTGAAGCTTTCTTT	CASSFPFGTEAFF	TRBJ1-1	TRBV11-2	many	.
TGTGCCAGCAGCTTGGGACAGAGTGAAGCTTTCTTT	CASSLGQSEAFF	TRBJ1-1	TRBV5-6	many	.
TGTGCCACCAGTGGAGTAGCGGGAGTTGTTGAGCAGTTCTTC	CATSGVAGVVEQFF	TRBJ2-1	TRBV24-1	many	TRBD2
TGTGCCAGCTCACAGAAGGACAGGTTAGGGACTGAAGCTTTCTTT	CASSQKDRLGTEAFF	TRBJ1-1	TRBV18	many	TRBD1
TGCAGTGCTAGAGATCGGGAGGTTGAGCAGTTCTTC	CSARDREVEQFF	TRBJ2-1	TRBV20-1	many	TRBD2
TGCGCCAGCAGCCAATTGGACGTTATGAACACTGAAGCTTTCTTT	CASSQLDVMNTEAFF	TRBJ1-1	TRBV4-1	few	.
TGTGCCAGCAGTTACACCACAGGGACTGGAAACACCATATATTTT	CASSYTTGTGNTIYF	TRBJ1-3	TRBV6-1	many	.
TGCGCCAGCAGCTTGGCGACAGGGAATAATTCACCCCTCCACTTT	CASSLATGNNSPLHF	TRBJ1-6	TRBV5-1	.	TRBD1
TGTGCCAGCAGTGAGGGGCGGGGGGATTCCTACGAGCAGTACTTC	CASSEGRGDSYEQYF	TRBJ2-7	TRBV2	many	TRBD2
TGTGCCAGCAGCGCCGAGGAAAATTCACCCCTCCACTTT	CASSAEENSPLHF	TRBJ1-6	TRBV9	many	.
TGTGCCAGCAGCTTAAACGGGGCGAGCTCCTATAATTCACCCCTCCACTTT	CASSLNGASSYNSPLHF	TRBJ1-6	TRBV7-6	many	.
TGTGCCAGCAAAAGACAGGGGAGTGAAAAACTGTTTTTT	CASKRQGSEKLFF	TRBJ1-4	TRBV2	.	TRBD1
TGTGCCAGCAGCGTAGGTTCAGGGTGGGCCCCCTCTGGAAACACCATATATTTT	CASSVGSGWAPSGNTIYF	TRBJ1-3	TRBV9	.	.
TGTGCCAGCAGCAGACGACAGGGAGGAAGTGAAAAACTGTTTTTT	CASSRRQGGSEKLFF	TRBJ1-4	TRBV5-8	few	TRBD1
TGTGCCAGTAGTACGACCGGACTCCGGAACGAGCAGTACTTC	CASSTTGLRNEQYF	TRBJ2-7	TRBV19	few	.
TGCAGTGCTAGAGATCCGGGGACGGAAAACAATGAGCAGTTCTTC	CSARDPGTENNEQFF	TRBJ2-1	TRBV20-1	many	.
TGTGCCAGCAGCGCCGGGACTGCCAATGAGCAGTTCTTC	CASSAGTANEQFF	TRBJ2-1	TRBV9	many	.
TGCGCCAGCAGCCCCCAAATTCCCCCAAGATTCGAGGAGCAGTTCTTC	CASSPQIPPRFEEQFF	TRBJ2-1	TRBV5-1	many	.
TGCAGTGCTAGAGATAGTCGGGGGTTGGATGAGCAGTTCTTC	CSARDSRGLDEQFF	TRBJ2-1	TRBV20-1	few	.
TGTGCCAGCAGCCAAGCCCCCGGGAGCTCCTACGAGCAGTACTTC	CASSQAPGSSYEQYF	TRBJ2-7	TRBV3-1	many	.
TGTGCCAGCAGCTTCCCCGACACCTACGCCTCCTACGAGCAGTACTTC	CASSFPDTYASYEQYF	TRBJ2-7	TRBV11-2	many	.
TGTGCCAGCTCTGGCGATGGCTACACCTTC	CASSGDGYTF	TRBJ1-2	TRBV18	many	.
TGTGCCAGCAGCTTGGAGCAGGGAGGGATCTACGAGCAGTACTTC	CASSLEQGGIYEQYF	TRBJ2-7	TRBV5-4	.	TRBD2
TGTGCTAGTGGTTTGGGGTATCCGACAGGGGGCTTTGATGGCTACACCTTC	CASGLGYPTGGFDGYTF	TRBJ1-2	TRBV12-5	many	TRBD1
TGCAGTGCTAGTGCCGGGACAGGCTCCTACAATGAGCAGTTCTTC	CSASAGTGSYNEQFF	TRBJ2-1	TRBV20-1	many	TRBD1
TGTGCCAGCAGCTTGTGGACTAGCGGGGGGCCGATCCCGAGCACAGATACGCAGTATTTT	CASSLWTSGGPIPSTDTQYF	TRBJ2-3	TRBV5-6	.	TRBD2
TGTGCCAGCAGTTTATTTGGGACAGGGTATGAAAAACTGTTTTTT	CASSLFGTGYEKLFF	TRBJ1-4	TRBV28	many	TRBD1
TGCAGTGCTCGAGTAACAGGGTTACAGACCCAGTACTTC	CSARVTGLQTQYF	TRBJ2-5	TRBV20-1	many	.
TGTGCCAGCAGTTTAAACTTGAGGGGAATAGAACGCGGAGTTCAGCCCCAGCATTTT	CASSLNLRGIERGVQPQHF	TRBJ1-5	TRBV12-3/TRBV12-4	many	.
TGTGCCAGCAGTTCCTACTGGCGGGAGGGCTACGAGCAGTACTTC	CASSSYWREGYEQYF	TRBJ2-7	TRBV6-5	.	TRBD2
TGTGCCAGCAGTGTCTCCGGGTTGGGGGGAAACATTCAGTACTTC	CASSVSGLGGNIQYF	TRBJ2-4	TRBV2	.	.
TGTGCCATCAGTGAGTCGGGCCAGCCCCAGCATTTT	CAISESGQPQHF	TRBJ1-5	TRBV10-3	many	.
TGCGCCAGCAGACGATACTACAGCAGACGGGGTAGCGGTACGAACACCGGGGAGCTGTTTTTT	CASRRYYSRRGSGTNTGELFF	TRBJ2-2	TRBV5-1	many	.
TGTGCCAGCAGAACTAGTAGCTCTGGAAACACCATATATTTT	CASRTSSSGNTIYF	TRBJ1-3	TRBV6-1	many	.
TGTGCCAGCAGTTTTGAGGGACAGCTGGGCAATCAGCCCCAGCATTTT	CASSFEGQLGNQPQHF	TRBJ1-5	TRBV12-3/TRBV12-4	many	TRBD1
TGTGCCAGCTTTAAGACGGATGAGCCTTACAATGAGCAGTTCTTC	CASFKTDEPYNEQFF	TRBJ2-1	TRBV6-1	many	.
TGTGCCAGCAGTTTACGATTGGGGGTATCTATGAACACTGAAGCTTTCTTT	CASSLRLGVSMNTEAFF	TRBJ1-1	TRBV28	many	.
TGTGCCAGCAGTGTTTTCGGGACAGCTAGCACAGATACGCAGTATTTT	CASSVFGTASTDTQYF	TRBJ2-3	TRBV2	many	TRBD1
TGTGCCAATAAACGGCGGGCGAATAATGAAAAACTGTTTTTT	CANKRRANNEKLFF	TRBJ1-4	TRBV2	many	.
TGTGCCAGCAGCTTAGCGGGACTAGCGCCCGACAATGAGCAGTTCTTC	CASSLAGLAPDNEQFF	TRBJ2-1	TRBV7-2	many	TRBD2
TGTGCCAGCAGCTTAGATTATACGCCTTTCTTT	CASSLDYTPFF	TRBJ1-1	TRBV7-9	many	.
TGTGTCAGCAGCCGGGACGGAATCACAGATACGCAGTATTTT	CVSSRDGITDTQYF	TRBJ2-3	TRBV5-6	.	.
TGCAGTGCTGACACCGGGACAGCCTACGAGCAGTACTTC	CSADTGTAYEQYF	TRBJ2-7	TRBV20-1	many	TRBD1
TGTGCCAGTAGTAGAGCGGGGGGAACCTCCCGGGAGCTGTTTTTT	CASSRAGGTSRELFF	TRBJ2-2	TRBV19	many	TRBD2
TGTGCCAGCAGCAGCGTGGGACAGGGGGACTTCTATGGCTACACCTTC	CASSSVGQGDFYGYTF	TRBJ1-2	TRBV5-4	.	TRBD1
TGTGCCAGTAGTATGGTTGAGGGGAACTATGGCTACACCTTC	CASSMVEGNYGYTF	TRBJ1-2	TRBV19	many	.
TGTGCCAGCAGCTTAGCATTTCGGGGGGACACCGGGGAGCTGTTTTTT	CASSLAFRGDTGELFF	TRBJ2-2	TRBV7-8	many	TRBD2
TGTGCCAGCAGCGTAGCCGGGGAGCAGCCCCAGCATTTT	CASSVAGEQPQHF	TRBJ1-5	TRBV9	many	.
TGTGCCAGCAGTTTGAGTGAAGCTTTCTTT	CASSLSEAFF	TRBJ1-1	TRBV12-3/TRBV12-4	many	.
TGTGCCAGCAGCTTAGATTGGGAGAACACCGGGGAGCTGTTTTTT	CASSLDWENTGELFF	TRBJ2-2	TRBV11-2	many	.
TGTGCCAGCAATGAACTCCAGGGAAAGAACACTGAAGCTTTCTTT	CASNELQGKNTEAFF	TRBJ1-1	TRBV2	many	.
TGCAGCGTTTCGCGAGCCCTGAACACTGAAGCTTTCTTT	CSVSRALNTEAFF	TRBJ1-1	TRBV29-1	many	.
TGTGCCAGCAGCATACTAGCGGGAGGAACCTACGAGCAGTACTTC	CASSILAGGTYEQYF	TRBJ2-7	TRBV11-2	many	TRBD2
TGTGCCAGCAGTTATTGGGCGAACACTGAAGCTTTCTTT	CASSYWANTEAFF	TRBJ1-1	TRBV6-1	many	.
TGTGCCAGCTCACAGGCCCTCAATCAGCCCCAGCATTTT	CASSQALNQPQHF	TRBJ1-5	TRBV18	many	.